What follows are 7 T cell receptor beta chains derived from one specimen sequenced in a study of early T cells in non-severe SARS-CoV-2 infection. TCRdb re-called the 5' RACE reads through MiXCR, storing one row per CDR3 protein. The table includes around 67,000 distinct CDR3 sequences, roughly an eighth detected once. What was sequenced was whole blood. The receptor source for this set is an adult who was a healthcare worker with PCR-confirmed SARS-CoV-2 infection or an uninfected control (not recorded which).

CDR3 sequence: CASSFSHRRVEGYTF. Written as DNA, the CDR3 is TGTGCCAGCAGTTTCTCTCATCGGAGGGTAGAAGGCTACACCTTC. This chain links TRBV28 with TRBJ1-2; D uncertain. Germline V CDR1 and CDR2: MDHEN, SYDVKM. This CDR3 region has 15 residues. Deletions cut 3 bases from V and 8 bases from J, with 19 bases between.

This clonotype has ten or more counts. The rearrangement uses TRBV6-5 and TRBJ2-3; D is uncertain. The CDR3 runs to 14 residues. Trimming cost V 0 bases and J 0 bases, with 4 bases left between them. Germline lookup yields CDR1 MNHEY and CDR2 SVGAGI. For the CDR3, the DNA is TGTGCCAGCAGTTACTCCCCGAGCACAGATACGCAGTATTTT. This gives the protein CASSYSPSTDTQYF.

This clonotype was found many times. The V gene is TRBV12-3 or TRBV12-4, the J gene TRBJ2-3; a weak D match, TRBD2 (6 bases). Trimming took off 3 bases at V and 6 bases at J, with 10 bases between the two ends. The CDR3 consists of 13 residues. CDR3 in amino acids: CASSFRGTDTQYF. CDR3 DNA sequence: TGTGCCAGCAGTTTCCGCGGGACCGATACGCAGTATTTT.

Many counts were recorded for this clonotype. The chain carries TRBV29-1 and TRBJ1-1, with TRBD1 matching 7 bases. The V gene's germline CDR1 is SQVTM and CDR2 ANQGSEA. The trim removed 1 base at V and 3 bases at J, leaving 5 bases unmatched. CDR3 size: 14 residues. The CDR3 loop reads CSVEGSDRDTEAFF. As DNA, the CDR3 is TGCAGCGTTGAAGGGTCCGACAGGGACACTGAAGCTTTCTTT. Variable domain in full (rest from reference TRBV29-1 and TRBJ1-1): SAVISQKPSRDICQRGTSLTIQCQVDSQVTMMFWYRQQPGQSLTLIATANQGSEATYESGFVIDKFPISRPNLTFSTLTVSNMSPEDSSIYLCSVEGSDRDTEAFFGQGTRLTVV.

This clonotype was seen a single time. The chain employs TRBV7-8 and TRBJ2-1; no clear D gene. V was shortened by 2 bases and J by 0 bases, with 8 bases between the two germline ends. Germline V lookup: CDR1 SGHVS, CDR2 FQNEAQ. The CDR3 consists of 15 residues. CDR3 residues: CASSLTGYSYNEQFF. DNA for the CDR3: TGTGCCAGCAGCTTAACGGGTTACTCCTACAATGAGCAGTTCTTC.

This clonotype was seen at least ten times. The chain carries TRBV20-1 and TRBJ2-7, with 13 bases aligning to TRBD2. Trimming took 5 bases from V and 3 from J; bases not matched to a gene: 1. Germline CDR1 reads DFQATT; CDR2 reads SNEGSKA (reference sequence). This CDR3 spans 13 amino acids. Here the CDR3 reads CSAGTSGNYEQYF. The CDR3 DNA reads TGCAGTGCTGGGACTAGCGGGAACTACGAGCAGTACTTC.

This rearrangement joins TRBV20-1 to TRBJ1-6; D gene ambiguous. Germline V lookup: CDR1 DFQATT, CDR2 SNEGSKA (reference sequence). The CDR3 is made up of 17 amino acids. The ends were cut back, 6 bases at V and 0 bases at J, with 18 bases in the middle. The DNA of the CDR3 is TGCAGTGCCCGAGAGCCCCTTATGAGCTCCTATAATTCACCCCTCCACTTT. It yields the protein CSAREPLMSSYNSPLHF.